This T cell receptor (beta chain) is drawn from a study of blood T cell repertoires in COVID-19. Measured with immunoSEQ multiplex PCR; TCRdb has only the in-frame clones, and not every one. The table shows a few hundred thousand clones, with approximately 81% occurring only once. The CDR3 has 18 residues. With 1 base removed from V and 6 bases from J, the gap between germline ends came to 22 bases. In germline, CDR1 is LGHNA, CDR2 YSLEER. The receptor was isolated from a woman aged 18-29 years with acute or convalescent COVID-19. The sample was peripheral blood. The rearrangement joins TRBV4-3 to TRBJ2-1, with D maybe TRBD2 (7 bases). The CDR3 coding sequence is TGCGCCAGCAGCCAAGGCTGGTGGGGGGCGGGAGCCGCCAATGAGCAGTTCTTC. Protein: CASSQGWWGAGAANEQFF.